The present T cell receptor (beta chain) was sequenced within a study of T cells after posttransplantation cyclophosphamide. General observations from the study: Later post-transplant blood repertoires were often dominated by donor CD8+ memory clones. Skin or GI-infiltrating T cells shared few TRB sequences with blood. TRB clonality was highly associated with recipient CMV seropositivity and reactivation.

The germline V gene encodes CDR1 KGHSH and CDR2 LQKENI. V dropped 3 bases and J dropped 3; count of bases not matched to a gene: 19. This CDR3 is built from 20 residues. Using immunoSEQ multiplex PCR, the repertoire was profiled, and TCRdb retains in-frame clones only, with some absent. This sample yields tens of thousands of clones, of which over 75% are seen a single time; around 8.1% belongs to the top ten. Of note for this clone: Its antigen is not identified.

Busulfan-fludarabine conditioning, marrow transplant, and cyclophosphamide on days +3 and +4 were administered. This TCR derives from a female patient aged 35-55 years who received an allogeneic stem cell transplant from a related donor, was CMV-positive, and had no GVHD. Some T cells may be provided by the graft donor. This chain connects TRBV18 to TRBJ1-1; 10 nucleotides align to TRBD1. The specimen was CD4+ T cells sorted from blood, collected 1,700 to 2,000 days after a stem cell transplant with posttransplant cyclophosphamide. Here the CDR3 reads CASSPSQTGGPWSSDTEAFF. In DNA form, the CDR3 reads TGTGCCAGCTCACCGAGCCAGACAGGGGGCCCCTGGTCTTCCGACACTGAAGCTTTCTTT.